This T cell receptor (beta chain) is drawn from a study of radiotherapy plus CTLA-4 blockade in lung cancer. V lost 5 bases, J lost 9 bases, and 5 bases stayed unmatched. Germline CDR1 is SNHLY and CDR2 is FYNNEI. The CDR3 covers 13 residues. The method was immunoSEQ multiplex PCR; TCRdb's version includes in-frame clones alone and lacks a portion of them. The sample carries 110,000 or so clones, 75% to 80% recorded once. This TCR came from a human donor with non-small cell lung cancer who had a partial response to radiotherapy plus ipilimumab. The chain joins TRBV2 to TRBJ2-2, with 8 bases identical to TRBD2. The input for sequencing was peripheral blood, taken from a patient treated with radiotherapy plus ipilimumab. This CDR3 is CASSPGLARELFF. In nucleotides, the CDR3 is TGTGCCAGCAGTCCAGGACTAGCCAGGGAGCTGTTTTTT.